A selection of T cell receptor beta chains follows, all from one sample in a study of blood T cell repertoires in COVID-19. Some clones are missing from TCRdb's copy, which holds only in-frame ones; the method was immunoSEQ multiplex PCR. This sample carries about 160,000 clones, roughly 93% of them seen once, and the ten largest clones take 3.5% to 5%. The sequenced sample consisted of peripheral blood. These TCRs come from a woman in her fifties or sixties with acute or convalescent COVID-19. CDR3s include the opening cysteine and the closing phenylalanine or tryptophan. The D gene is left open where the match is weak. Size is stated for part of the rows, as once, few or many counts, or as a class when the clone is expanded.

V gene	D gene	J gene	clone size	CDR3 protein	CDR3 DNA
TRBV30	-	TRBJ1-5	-	CAWSTRRGINQPQHF	TGTGCCTGGAGTACCCGTAGGGGTATCAATCAGCCCCAGCATTTT
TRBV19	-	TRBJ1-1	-	CASRTQRGNMNTEAFF	TGTGCCAGTAGGACCCAGCGGGGAAACATGAACACTGAAGCTTTCTTT
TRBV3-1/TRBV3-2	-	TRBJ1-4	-	CASSPRQEFAGESEKLFF	TGTGCCAGCAGCCCAAGACAGGAATTCGCGGGAGAAAGTGAAAAACTGTTTTTT
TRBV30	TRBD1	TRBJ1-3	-	CAWNRGSGNTIYF	TGTGCCTGGAACAGGGGCTCTGGAAACACCATATATTTT
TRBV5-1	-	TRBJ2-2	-	CASSPRQDPTGELFF	TGCGCCAGCAGCCCTCGACAGGATCCAACCGGGGAGCTGTTTTTT
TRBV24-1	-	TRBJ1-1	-	CATSDAGPNTEAFF	TGTGCCACCAGTGATGCAGGCCCGAACACTGAAGCTTTCTTT
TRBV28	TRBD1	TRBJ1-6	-	CASTESQGANSPLHF	TGTGCCAGCACCGAAAGTCAGGGGGCTAATTCACCCCTCCACTTT
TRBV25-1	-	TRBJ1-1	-	CASLSNTEAFF	TGTGCCAGCCTTTCTAACACTGAAGCTTTCTTT
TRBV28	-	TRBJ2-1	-	CASSLDPQREQFF	TGTGCCAGCAGTTTAGACCCCCAGCGTGAGCAGTTCTTC
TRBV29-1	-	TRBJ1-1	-	CSVEDGRTNTEAFF	TGCAGCGTTGAAGATGGCAGAACGAACACTGAAGCTTTCTTT
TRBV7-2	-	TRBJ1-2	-	CASSLITGPNYGYTF	TGTGCCAGCAGCTTAATCACAGGACCCAACTATGGCTACACCTTC
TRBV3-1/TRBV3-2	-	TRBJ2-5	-	CASSQGPSGETQYF	TGTGCCAGCAGCCAAGGACCCAGCGGGGAGACCCAGTACTTC
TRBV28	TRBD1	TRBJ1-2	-	CASSTGTGGYYGYTF	TGTGCCAGCAGTACCGGGACAGGGGGTTACTATGGCTACACCTTC
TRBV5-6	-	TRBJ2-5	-	CASSSPQGREETQYF	TGTGCCAGCAGCTCCCCACAGGGTAGGGAAGAGACCCAGTACTTC
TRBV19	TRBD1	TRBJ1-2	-	CASRRQGDSYGYTF	TGTGCCAGTAGGCGACAGGGGGATTCCTATGGCTACACCTTC
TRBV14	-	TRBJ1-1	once	CASSQTTGHSLPEAFF	TGTGCCAGCAGCCAAACCACGGGACATTCTTTACCGGAAGCTTTCTTT
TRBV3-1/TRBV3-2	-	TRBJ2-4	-	CASSPSERSIDIQYF	TGTGCCAGCAGCCCCTCGGAGAGAAGTATCGACATTCAGTACTTC
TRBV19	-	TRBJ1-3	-	CASGQFTQYSGNTIYF	TGTGCCAGCGGACAGTTTACGCAATACTCTGGAAACACCATATATTTT
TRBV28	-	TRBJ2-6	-	CASSKSRVTGANVLTF	TGTGCCAGCAGTAAATCCAGGGTAACTGGGGCCAACGTCCTGACTTTC
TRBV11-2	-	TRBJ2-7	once	CASNLDLSTPYEQYF	TGTGCCAGCAACTTAGATTTGTCAACTCCCTACGAGCAGTACTTC
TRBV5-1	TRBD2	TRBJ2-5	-	CASSLMLAGDSGETQYF	TGCGCCAGCAGCTTGATGTTAGCGGGGGATTCGGGAGAGACCCAGTACTTC
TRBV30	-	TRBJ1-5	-	CAWSQAGGNQPQHF	TGTGCCTGGAGCCAGGCGGGTGGCAATCAGCCCCAGCATTTT
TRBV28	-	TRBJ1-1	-	CASSSPGGDTEAFF	TGTGCCAGCAGTTCCCCGGGGGGGGACACTGAAGCTTTCTTT
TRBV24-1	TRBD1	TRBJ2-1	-	CATKGQYNEQFF	TGTGCCACAAAGGGACAGTACAATGAGCAGTTCTTC
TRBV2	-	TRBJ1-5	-	CASSVVTGPNQPQHF	TGTGCCAGCAGTGTTGTGACAGGCCCTAATCAGCCCCAGCATTTT
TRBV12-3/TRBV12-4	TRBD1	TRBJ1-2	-	CASRQQGDYGYTF	TGTGCCAGCAGGCAACAGGGGGACTATGGCTACACCTTC
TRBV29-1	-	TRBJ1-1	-	CSVDAGPFF	TGCAGCGTTGATGCGGGCCCTTTCTTT
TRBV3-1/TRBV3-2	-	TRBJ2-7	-	CASSPRRGYEQYF	TGTGCCAGCAGCCCCCGGAGGGGCTACGAGCAGTACTTC
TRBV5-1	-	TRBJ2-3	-	CASSLNRGFATDTQYF	TGCGCCAGCAGCTTGAATCGGGGTTTTGCTACAGATACGCAGTATTTT
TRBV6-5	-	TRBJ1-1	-	CASSYSGISEAFF	TGTGCCAGCAGTTACTCCGGGATTTCTGAAGCTTTCTTT
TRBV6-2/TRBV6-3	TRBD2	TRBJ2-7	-	CASSSLGLAGWGTYKQYF	TGTGCCAGCAGTTCCCTCGGACTAGCGGGATGGGGCACCTACAAGCAGTACTTC
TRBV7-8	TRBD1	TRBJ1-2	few	CASSLNAGTGEGYTF	TGTGCCAGCAGCCTTAACGCCGGGACAGGGGAGGGCTACACCTTC
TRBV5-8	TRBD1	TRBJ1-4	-	CASSLTGSGEKLFF	TGTGCCAGCAGTCTGACAGGGAGTGGTGAAAAACTGTTTTTT
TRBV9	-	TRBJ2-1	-	CASSTRTEGYNEQFF	TGTGCCAGCAGCACTCGGACAGAGGGCTACAATGAGCAGTTCTTC
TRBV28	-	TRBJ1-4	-	CASSSGSRSEKLFF	TGTGCCAGCAGCTCGGGATCCCGGAGTGAAAAACTGTTTTTT
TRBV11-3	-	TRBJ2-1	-	CASSLRGGLTYNEQFF	TGTGCCAGCAGCTTACGTGGCGGGCTAACCTACAATGAGCAGTTCTTC
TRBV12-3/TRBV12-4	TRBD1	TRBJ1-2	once	CASSPGQTDGYTF	TGTGCCAGCAGTCCGGGACAGACGGATGGCTACACCTTC
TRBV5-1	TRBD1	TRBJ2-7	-	CASSVGQGASYEQYF	TGCGCCAGCAGCGTAGGACAGGGGGCCTCCTACGAGCAGTACTTC
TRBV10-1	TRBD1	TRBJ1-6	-	CARLRGHGLSPLHF	TGCGCCAGGCTAAGGGGGCACGGTTTGTCGCCCCTCCACTTT
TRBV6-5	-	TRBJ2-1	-	CACLSAAHNEQFF	TGTGCCTGCCTATCTGCGGCTCACAATGAGCAGTTCTTC
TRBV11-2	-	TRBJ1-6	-	CASSSLTPSGTGYSPLHF	TGTGCCAGCAGCTCCCTTACTCCCTCCGGAACAGGGTATTCACCCCTCCACTTT
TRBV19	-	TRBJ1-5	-	CASSIGPGVSNQPQHF	TGTGCCAGTAGTATCGGTCCAGGGGTCAGCAATCAGCCCCAGCATTTT